Following are 9 T cell receptor beta chains from one sample sequenced in a study of monozygotic twins with inflammatory bowel disease. TCRdb derives one entry per CDR3 protein from the 5' RACE reads, leaving out DNA. Its table lists about 330,000 distinct CDR3 sequences. Sequenced sample: blood. The receptors derive from a human donor with ulcerative colitis or Crohn's disease, or a healthy co-twin of an affected twin (not recorded which).

The V call is TRBV4-1, the J call TRBJ2-2; TCRdb indicates TRBD1, and absent DNA this call remains unverified. CDR3 size: 15 residues. Germline loops: CDR1 MGHRA, CDR2 YSYEKL. The CDR3 loop reads CASSQDGAATGELFF.

The rearrangement links TRBV5-4 to TRBJ2-7; TCRdb's assignment of TRBD1 cannot be checked, as there is no DNA. This CDR3 region has 14 residues. Germline assignment: CDR1 SGHNT and CDR2 YYREEE (reference sequence). The CDR3 sequence: CASSWGDRDYEQYF.

The chain has TRBV10-2 and TRBJ1-5; absent DNA, TCRdb's TRBD1 call cannot be checked. This CDR3 is built from 20 residues. The germline gives CDR1 WSHSY, CDR2 SAAADI. The CDR3 reads CASSETRQGLGDSSNQPQHF.

The chain employs TRBV21-1 and TRBJ2-2; TCRdb names TRBD1, which stays unverified in the absence of DNA. TRBV21-1 is marked as a pseudogene. The CDR3 spans 16 residues. The CDR3 here is CASSTGDRENTGELFF.

The CDR3 spells CASSSGTGTDTQYF. The chain combines TRBV6-5 with TRBJ2-3; lacking DNA, the TRBD1 call made by TCRdb goes unchecked. The CDR3 spans 14 residues. Germline lookup yields CDR1 MNHEY and CDR2 SVGAGI.

The gene calls are TRBV28 and TRBJ2-3; TCRdb's D call, TRBD2, is unchecked because there is no DNA. The CDR3 length is 13 residues. In germline, CDR1 is MDHEN, CDR2 SYDVKM. The CDR3 loop is CASSLWRGDTQYF.

The genes are TRBV12-3 or TRBV12-4 and TRBJ2-3. The CDR3 has 14 residues. This CDR3 reads CASSSSFSADTQYF.

CDR3 protein: CASSIRDRGQFGNQPQHF. The V call is TRBV7-8, the J call TRBJ1-5; TCRdb outputs TRBD1, but without DNA this stays unchecked. In germline, CDR1 is SGHVS, CDR2 FQNEAQ. CDR3 size: 18 residues.

V gene TRBV12-3 or TRBV12-4 combines with J gene TRBJ2-1; TCRdb's D call of TRBD2 is untestable without DNA. The CDR3 spans 15 residues. The CDR3 here is CASISGEFAIYEQFF.